The table lists the clone carrying this T cell receptor (beta chain) with a count of one. The antigen is unknown. The sample comes from a study of cytomegalovirus exposure and HLA in healthy donors. Study-level findings and limits: Cytomegalovirus-associated status was assigned to 150 or so TCR beta chains.

Clones were sequenced by immunoSEQ multiplex PCR, and TCRdb holds only the in-frame ones, with some missing. The table lists tens of thousands of clones, more than 80% of them singletons. V lost 7 bases and J 6 bases, leaving 11 bases between the germline ends. CDR1 SGHNT and CDR2 YYREEE come from the germline V gene (reference sequence). This CDR3 is 12 amino acids long. The V and J genes are TRBV5-4 and TRBJ2-1; a weak D match, TRBD1 (7 bases). Sequencing used PBMCs. This receptor was taken from a young woman in good health and CMV-seronegative. CDR3 sequence: CASRQGGNEQFF. The CDR3 DNA follows: TGTGCCAGCCGGCAGGGGGGCAATGAGCAGTTCTTC. Full variable domain (outside the CDR3, taken from reference TRBV5-4 and TRBJ2-1): ETGVTQSPTHLIKTRGQQVTLRCSSQSGHNTVSWYQQALGQGPQFIFQYYREEENGRGNFPPRFSGLQFPNYSSELNVNALELDDSALYLCASRQGGNEQFFGPGTRLTVL.